The rows below give T cell receptor beta chains drawn from one sample of a study of T cell responses to AZD1222 COVID-19 vaccine. TCRdb keeps only in-frame clones here, not all; method: immunoSEQ multiplex PCR. The profile shows tens of thousands of clones, roughly nine tenths of them singletons. This material consisted of peripheral blood, taken on day 0 of AZD1222 vaccination. The receptor set was obtained from an adult in good health. Each CDR3 is given with its conserved first and last residue. Fields, in order: D gene, V gene, J gene, CDR3 length, clone size, CDR3 protein, CDR3 DNA. A D gene is named only where the DNA matches it firmly. Clone size is not always given. Where it is, it says once, few, many or a class for expanded clones.

>-|TRBV9|TRBJ2-7|17|-
CASSVEGGGQNPYEQYF
TGTGCCAGCAGCGTAGAAGGGGGGGGACAGAACCCCTACGAGCAGTACTTC
>-|TRBV3-1/TRBV3-2|TRBJ1-4|14|-
CASSQDTSVEKLFF
TGTGCCAGCAGCCAAGATACGTCGGTTGAAAAACTGTTTTTT
>TRBD2|TRBV6-2/TRBV6-3|TRBJ2-1|16|-
CASSYRGLAGIYEQFF
TGTGCCAGCAGTTACCGGGGACTAGCGGGAATCTATGAGCAGTTCTTC
>-|TRBV5-6|TRBJ1-6|16|-
CASSPIGSSYNSPLHF
TGTGCCAGCAGCCCGATCGGTAGCTCCTATAATTCACCCCTCCACTTT
>-|TRBV9|TRBJ1-2|13|-
CASRTDEYYGYTF
TGTGCCAGCCGGACGGATGAATATTATGGCTACACCTTC
>-|TRBV7-6|TRBJ1-2|12|-
CASSLGGRGYTF
TGTGCCAGCAGCTTGGGGGGACGAGGCTACACCTTC
>-|TRBV30|TRBJ1-6|18|-
CAWSIRDLGVPQNSPLHF
TGTGCCTGGAGTATCCGAGATCTGGGGGTCCCACAGAATTCACCCCTCCACTTT
>TRBD1|TRBV7-9|TRBJ1-1|15|once
CASSPWDRMNTEAFF
TGTGCCAGCAGCCCCTGGGACAGAATGAACACTGAAGCTTTCTTT
>-|TRBV27|TRBJ2-1|12|-
CASSLLWGEQFF
TGTGCCAGCAGCCTCCTCTGGGGAGAGCAGTTCTTC
>-|TRBV2|TRBJ1-4|13|-
CASMVLPHEKLFF
TGTGCCAGCATGGTACTGCCCCATGAAAAACTGTTTTTT
>-|TRBV7-2|TRBJ1-3|17|few
CASSSSPGHSSGNTIYF
TGTGCCAGCAGCTCCTCTCCGGGACACAGCTCTGGAAACACCATATATTTT
>TRBD1|TRBV6-2/TRBV6-3|TRBJ1-5|15|-
CASSPTGDSNQPQHF
TGTGCCAGCAGCCCGACAGGGGATAGCAATCAGCCCCAGCATTTT
>TRBD1|TRBV5-4|TRBJ2-2|14|-
CASSMDREGGELFF
TGTGCCAGCAGCATGGACAGGGAAGGCGGGGAGCTGTTTTTT
>TRBD2|TRBV2|TRBJ2-5|14|few
CASSAGTSEETQYF
TGTGCCAGCAGCGCTGGGACTAGCGAGGAGACCCAGTACTTC
>-|TRBV5-4|TRBJ2-2|14|once
CASSSEWGPGELFF
TGTGCCAGCAGTTCGGAGTGGGGTCCCGGGGAGCTGTTTTTT
>-|TRBV19|TRBJ1-5|16|-
CASSIGSGNGVGDQHF
TGTGCCAGTAGTATCGGGTCAGGTAACGGAGTGGGCGACCAGCATTTT
>-|TRBV30|TRBJ1-5|14|-
CAWSVGRSAQPQHF
TGTGCCTGGAGTGTAGGACGGAGCGCCCAGCCCCAGCATTTT
>-|TRBV24-1|TRBJ2-3|13|-
CATSDLSEDTQYF
TGTGCCACCAGTGACCTAAGTGAAGATACGCAGTATTTT
>-|TRBV11-3|TRBJ1-1|14|-
CASSPMAGNTEAFF
TGTGCCAGCAGCCCCATGGCGGGGAACACTGAAGCTTTCTTT
>-|TRBV11-2|TRBJ1-2|12|-
CASSNANYGYTF
TGTGCCAGCAGTAACGCTAACTATGGCTACACCTTC
>TRBD1|TRBV2|TRBJ1-2|14|-
CASSSSDRVDGYTF
TGTGCCAGCAGTAGTTCGGACAGGGTGGATGGCTACACCTTC
>TRBD2|TRBV5-1|TRBJ2-1|15|-
CASSLAGGPSHEQFF
TGCGCCAGCAGCTTAGCGGGGGGGCCATCCCATGAGCAGTTCTTC
>TRBD2|TRBV7-3|TRBJ2-5|15|-
CASSLGAGSTETQYF
TGTGCCAGCAGCTTGGGAGCGGGGAGTACGGAGACCCAGTACTTC
>-|TRBV5-1|TRBJ1-1|15|-
CASVPEVGRNTEAFF
TGCGCCAGCGTCCCCGAGGTCGGGAGGAACACTGAAGCTTTCTTT
>TRBD2|TRBV7-3|TRBJ2-1|16|-
CASSLNIASGSYEQFF
TGTGCCAGCAGCTTAAATATTGCTAGCGGGAGCTATGAGCAGTTCTTC
>-|TRBV12-3/TRBV12-4|TRBJ1-6|13|-
CASSSGLGSPLHF
TGTGCCAGCAGTTCAGGCCTTGGGTCACCCCTCCACTTT
>-|TRBV27|TRBJ1-4|14|-
CASSPWDVPGKLFF
TGTGCCAGCAGTCCGTGGGACGTCCCCGGAAAACTGTTTTTT
>TRBD1|TRBV10-3|TRBJ1-1|14|-
CAITMTGPDTEAFF
TGTGCCATCACCATGACAGGGCCGGACACTGAAGCTTTCTTT
>-|TRBV11-1|TRBJ2-3|16|-
CASSQSLGTGSDTQYF
TGTGCCAGCAGCCAATCGCTTGGGACCGGCTCAGATACGCAGTATTTT
>TRBD1|TRBV2|TRBJ1-5|15|-
CASSDRTGRNQPQHF
TGTGCCAGCAGTGACCGGACAGGGAGAAATCAGCCCCAGCATTTT
>TRBD1|TRBV6-5|TRBJ1-4|14|once
CASSSTGFNEKLFF
TGTGCCAGCAGTTCGACAGGGTTCAATGAAAAACTGTTTTTT
>-|TRBV6-5|TRBJ2-1|14|-
CASTTRASYNEQFF
TGTGCCAGCACCACAAGAGCCTCCTACAATGAGCAGTTCTTC
>TRBD2|TRBV7-2|TRBJ2-2|17|-
CASSSGLAGVVTGELFF
TGTGCCAGCAGCTCCGGACTAGCGGGAGTGGTGACCGGGGAGCTGTTTTTT
>-|TRBV11-2|TRBJ2-1|13|-
CASSYRAVDEQFF
TGTGCCAGCAGCTACAGGGCTGTCGATGAGCAGTTCTTC
>TRBD1|TRBV2|TRBJ1-5|15|once
CASSDGQGGNQPQHF
TGTGCCAGCAGTGACGGGCAGGGGGGCAATCAGCCCCAGCATTTT
>-|TRBV7-8|TRBJ2-7|14|-
CASSSWGGVAEQYF
TGTGCCAGCAGCTCGTGGGGCGGGGTTGCCGAGCAGTACTTC
>-|TRBV5-4|TRBJ2-2|13|once
CASSSGLTGELFF
TGTGCCAGCAGTTCTGGACTCACCGGGGAGCTGTTTTTT
>TRBD2|TRBV11-3|TRBJ2-2|15|-
CASSLRLAGTGELFF
TGTGCCAGCAGCCTACGACTAGCGGGCACCGGGGAGCTGTTTTTT
>TRBD2|TRBV19|TRBJ2-7|14|few
CASSNLAGGYEQYF
TGTGCCAGTAGTAATTTAGCGGGTGGCTACGAGCAGTACTTC
>TRBD1|TRBV5-1|TRBJ2-7|15|once
CASSSTPGQGREQYF
TGCGCCAGCAGCTCCACACCGGGACAGGGGCGCGAGCAGTACTTC
>TRBD1|TRBV6-2/TRBV6-3|TRBJ1-2|15|-
CASSSFSTGDYGYTF
TGTGCCAGCAGTTCCTTCTCGACAGGGGACTATGGCTACACCTTC
>-|TRBV27|TRBJ1-3|16|-
CASSFRGEHSGNTIYF
TGTGCCAGCAGTTTTAGAGGGGAGCACTCTGGAAACACCATATATTTT
>-|TRBV5-5|TRBJ2-3|14|-
CASSLVVPPDTQYF
TGTGCCAGCAGCTTGGTCGTTCCCCCAGATACGCAGTATTTT
>-|TRBV10-3|TRBJ1-5|15|once
CAISEGWGEGQPQHF
TGTGCCATCAGTGAAGGATGGGGCGAGGGACAGCCCCAGCATTTT
>TRBD1|TRBV7-8|TRBJ1-3|13|once
CASSQDRGNTIYF
TGTGCCAGCAGCCAGGACAGGGGAAACACCATATATTTT
>-|TRBV27|TRBJ2-2|18|-
CASSLSPPAGARTGELFF
TGTGCCAGCAGTTTATCTCCCCCCGCGGGGGCAAGGACCGGGGAGCTGTTTTTT
>-|TRBV3-1/TRBV3-2|TRBJ1-4|15|-
CASSQSRTDSGELFF
TGTGCCAGCAGCCAATCCCGGACAGACTCTGGGGAACTGTTTTTT